This T cell receptor beta chain was captured by sequencing in a study of T-cell memory formation after mild COVID-19. V lost 0 bases, J lost 1 base, and 2 bases stayed unmatched. The CDR3 has 17 residues. Germline V CDR1 and CDR2: SGHTA, FQGTGA. Sample barcodes and UMIs were carried by the TCR alpha and TCR beta cDNA libraries that 5'RACE generated with constant-segment primers. TCRdb passed the 5' RACE reads through MiXCR, listing each CDR3 protein once. Altogether 550,000 to 700,000 distinct CDR3 sequences are present, roughly 17% being singletons, with the ten largest covering just over 8%. V gene TRBV7-3 combines with J gene TRBJ2-1; 11 nucleotides align to TRBD2. The clonotype was recovered from an adult woman who had mild COVID-19 (a few samples of this study predate the infection). Cell type and time point are not known. Source material: PBMCs or a T cell subset sorted from them (not recorded which). The CDR3 reads CASSLTGTSGSYNEQFF. The CDR3, as DNA: TGTGCCAGCAGCTTAACCGGGACTAGCGGATCCTACAATGAGCAGTTCTTC.